This TCR beta chain was identified in a study of regulatory T cells in long-lasting Graves disease. Study-wide points: For persistent Graves' patients, TCR diversity was lower than for newly diagnosed ones.

Time point meaning: newly diagnosed GD, antithyroid drugs for less than 3 months. PBMC RNA served as the TCR library source. This clonotype was detected ten times or more. What it binds is not known. Trimming took 2 bases from V and 5 from J; bases not matched to a gene: 6. CDR1 is SGHTA and CDR2 is FQGNSA in the germline V gene. The CDR3 contains 14 residues. To make TCR beta libraries, researchers used iRepertoire HTBI primers and Arm-PCR of CDR3 regions. TCRdb itself ran the multiplex PCR reads through MiXCR, one entry per CDR3 protein. In the table there are around 500,000 distinct CDR3 sequences, about 12% of which are singletons. The same sample was also studied in work on T cells in Graves' hyperthyroidism and ophthalmopathy. As reported in that work: HTBI primers were used for first-round RT-PCR of the TCR CDR3.

The TCR comes from a woman in her twenties or thirties with Graves disease. The chain joins TRBV7-2 to TRBJ2-7, with 7 positions matching TRBD1. The specimen was peripheral blood mononuclear cells (PBMCs), collected at new diagnosis, from a patient treated with antithyroid drugs. Here the CDR3 DNA reads TGTGCCAGCAGCTTACACAGGACAGGAAACGAGCAGTACTTC. It encodes CASSLHRTGNEQYF.